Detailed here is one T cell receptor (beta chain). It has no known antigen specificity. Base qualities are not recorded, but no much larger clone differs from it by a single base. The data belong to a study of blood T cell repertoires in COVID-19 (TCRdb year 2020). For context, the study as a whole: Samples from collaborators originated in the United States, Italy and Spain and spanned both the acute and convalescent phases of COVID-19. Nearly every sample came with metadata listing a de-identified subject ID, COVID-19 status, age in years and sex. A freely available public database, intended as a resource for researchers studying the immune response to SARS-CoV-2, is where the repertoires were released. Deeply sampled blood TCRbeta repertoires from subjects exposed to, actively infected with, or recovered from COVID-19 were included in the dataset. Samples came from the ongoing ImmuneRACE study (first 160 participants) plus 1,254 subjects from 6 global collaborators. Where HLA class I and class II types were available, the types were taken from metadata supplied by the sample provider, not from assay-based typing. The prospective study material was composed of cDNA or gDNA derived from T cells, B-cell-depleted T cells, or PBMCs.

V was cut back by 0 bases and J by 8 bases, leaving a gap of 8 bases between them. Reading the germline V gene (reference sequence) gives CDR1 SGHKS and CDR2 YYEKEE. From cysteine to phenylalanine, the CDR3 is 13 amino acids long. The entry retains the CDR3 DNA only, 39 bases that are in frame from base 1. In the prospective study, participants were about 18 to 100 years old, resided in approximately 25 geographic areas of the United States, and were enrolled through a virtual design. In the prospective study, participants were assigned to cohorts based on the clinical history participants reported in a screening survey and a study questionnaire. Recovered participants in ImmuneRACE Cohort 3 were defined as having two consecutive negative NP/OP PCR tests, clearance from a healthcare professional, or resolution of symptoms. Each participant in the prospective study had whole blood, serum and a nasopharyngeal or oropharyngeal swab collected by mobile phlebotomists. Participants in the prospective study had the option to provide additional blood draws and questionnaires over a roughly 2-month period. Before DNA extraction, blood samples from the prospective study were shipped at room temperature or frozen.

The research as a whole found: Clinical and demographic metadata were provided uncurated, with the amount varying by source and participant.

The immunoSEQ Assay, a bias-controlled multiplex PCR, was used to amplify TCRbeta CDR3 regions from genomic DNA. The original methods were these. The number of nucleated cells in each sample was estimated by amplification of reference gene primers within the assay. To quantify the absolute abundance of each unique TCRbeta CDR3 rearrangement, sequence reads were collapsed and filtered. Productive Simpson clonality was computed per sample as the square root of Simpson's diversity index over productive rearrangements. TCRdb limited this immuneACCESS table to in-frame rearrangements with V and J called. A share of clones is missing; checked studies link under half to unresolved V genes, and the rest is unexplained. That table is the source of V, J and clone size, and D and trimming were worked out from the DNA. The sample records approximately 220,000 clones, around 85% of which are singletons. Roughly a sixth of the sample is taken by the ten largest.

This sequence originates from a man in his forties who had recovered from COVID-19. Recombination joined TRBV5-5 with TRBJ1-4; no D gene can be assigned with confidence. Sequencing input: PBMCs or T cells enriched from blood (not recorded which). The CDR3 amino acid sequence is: CASSLAAGEKLFF. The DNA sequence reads TGTGCCAGCAGCTTGGCCGCGGGAGAAAAACTGTTTTTT.